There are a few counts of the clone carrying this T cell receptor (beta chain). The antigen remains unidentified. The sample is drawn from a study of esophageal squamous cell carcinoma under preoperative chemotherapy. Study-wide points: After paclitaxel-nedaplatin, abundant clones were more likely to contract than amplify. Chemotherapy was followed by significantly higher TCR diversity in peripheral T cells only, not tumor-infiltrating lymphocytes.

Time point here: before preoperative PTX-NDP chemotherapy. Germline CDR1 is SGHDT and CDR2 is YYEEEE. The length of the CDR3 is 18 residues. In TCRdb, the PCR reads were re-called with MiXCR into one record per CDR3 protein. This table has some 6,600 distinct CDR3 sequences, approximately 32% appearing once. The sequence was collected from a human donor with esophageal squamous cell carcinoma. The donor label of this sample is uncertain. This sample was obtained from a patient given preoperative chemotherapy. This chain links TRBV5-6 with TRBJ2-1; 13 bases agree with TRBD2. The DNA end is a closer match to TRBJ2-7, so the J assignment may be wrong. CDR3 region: CASSSGTSGIRLYNEQYF. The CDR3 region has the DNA TGTGCCAGCAGCTCCGGGACTAGCGGGATTAGGCTCTACAATGAGCAGTACTTC.